A selection of T cell receptor beta chains follows, all from one sample in a study of T cell changes during pregnancy in multiple sclerosis. Here immunoSEQ multiplex PCR was the method, and the copy in TCRdb shows in-frame clones only, minus some. The top ten hold about 0.7% of the sample, which has approximately 70,000 clones, around 91% seen once. The sample here was peripheral blood, taken in the third trimester of pregnancy. The receptors here all came from a female donor in good health, enrolled as a control in a pregnancy study. Each CDR3 is given without its conserved first and last residue. The size field is filled for only some rows; it gives once, few, many or a size class.

CDR3 protein,V gene,J gene,clone size
ASSPSTGMNTEAF,TRBV7-9,TRBJ1-1,-
SVRGGLAEAHNEQF,TRBV29-1,TRBJ2-1,-
ASSQIQGNSGNTIY,TRBV5-5,TRBJ1-3,-
ASSTPLAIVYEQY,TRBV6-6,TRBJ2-7,-
ASSSTTGWGTIQY,TRBV7-9,TRBJ2-4,-
ASSLGSDTQY,TRBV18,TRBJ2-3,-
ASSVDSRVDYGYT,TRBV9,TRBJ1-2,-
ASMRSGGRGNTIY,TRBV27,TRBJ1-3,-
ASSKDKEERYGYT,TRBV21-1,TRBJ1-2,-
ASSEERSVQETQY,TRBV6-1,TRBJ2-5,-
ASSLAQTRTY,TRBV5-6,TRBJ2-7,-
ASGSGVSYEQY,TRBV5-1,TRBJ2-7,-
ASSIPGFGTDTQY,TRBV19,TRBJ2-3,-
ASSLVGREKTGELF,TRBV7-9,TRBJ2-2,once
ASSPRRGREGYT,TRBV9,TRBJ1-2,-
ASSFSLTEAF,TRBV7-9,TRBJ1-1,-
ASSSGQGETQY,TRBV9,TRBJ2-5,-
ASSYQGGLGNEQF,TRBV18,TRBJ2-1,-
ASSLEVGGGRSPLH,TRBV7-9,TRBJ1-6,-
ATSRAPGQDYEQY,TRBV15,TRBJ2-7,-
ASTSLGAGNYGYT,TRBV27,TRBJ1-2,-
ASSLYGDLINTGELF,TRBV5-4,TRBJ2-2,-
ASSSPGLAGGSATGELF,TRBV5-4,TRBJ2-2,-
AISDSLGTGGSYEQY,TRBV10-3,TRBJ2-7,-
AWTRWGRGETQY,TRBV30,TRBJ2-5,-
ASSPRGGGAYEQF,TRBV4-1,TRBJ2-1,-
ASSPSSGQGNQPQH,TRBV5-5,TRBJ1-5,few
ASSASRGGQMNTEAF,TRBV9,TRBJ1-1,-
ASRDFYAGQGVREQY,TRBV4-1,TRBJ2-7,-
ASSLGTGATEAF,TRBV7-2,TRBJ1-1,-
ASSFLDQAGVDTQY,TRBV9,TRBJ2-3,-
ASSSSFASGSEQY,TRBV11-3,TRBJ2-7,once
ASSLEGGAPRDTQY,TRBV11-2,TRBJ2-3,-
VSSEGTQSSGANVLT,TRBV5-1,TRBJ2-6,once
ASSQVSSGGRDTQY,TRBV4-2,TRBJ2-3,-
ASSPTGPNPEQF,TRBV6-5,TRBJ2-1,-
ASSQDEEGSGYGYT,TRBV4-1,TRBJ1-2,-
ASSFTLNTEAF,TRBV14,TRBJ1-1,few
ASGLVRNGYEQY,TRBV12-5,TRBJ2-7,-
ASSLGLSGNTIY,TRBV7-7,TRBJ1-3,-
ATRRDRAVFGGYT,TRBV15,TRBJ1-2,-
ASTRGQGETQY,TRBV6-5,TRBJ2-5,once
ASSPPGLDRENEQF,TRBV9,TRBJ2-1,-
ASSRDTIRSGNTIY,TRBV7-9,TRBJ1-3,-
ASSQRTSGSPSYNEQF,TRBV7-9,TRBJ2-1,-
ASSFTGNRGLYTYNEQF,TRBV5-1,TRBJ2-1,-
ASSQRHRGTTTETQY,TRBV23-1,TRBJ2-5,-
ASGLPRREHGPYGYT,TRBV12-5,TRBJ1-2,few
ASLRVANSPLH,TRBV2,TRBJ1-6,-
ASSLRGNSPLH,TRBV7-6,TRBJ1-6,-
ASSEVLRQPQH,TRBV6-1,TRBJ1-5,-
ASWTEGTAGNYGYT,TRBV5-1,TRBJ1-2,once
SAGDRAGAL,TRBV20-1,TRBJ2-7,-
ASSVAPSGNYEQY,TRBV9,TRBJ2-7,-
SAPYRGGYT,TRBV20-1,TRBJ1-2,-
ASSFLYGRGEADTQY,TRBV28,TRBJ2-3,-